The 15 T cell receptor beta chains below come from one sample, sequenced in a study of cytomegalovirus exposure and HLA in healthy donors. The PCR was carried out with 60 Vbeta primers and 13 Jbeta primers. Some clones are missing from TCRdb's copy, which holds only in-frame ones; the method was immunoSEQ multiplex PCR. The repertoire holds over 150,000 clones, 55% to 80% seen once, with around 4.5% in the top ten. Sequencing used PBMCs. These receptors all stem from a woman between 18 and 29 years old in good health and CMV-seropositive.

This clone has a handful of counts. The chain combines TRBV4-2 with TRBJ1-5, with D maybe TRBD1 (5 bases). The germline V and J ends were trimmed by 0 bases and 7 bases, with 10 bases remaining between them. The germline V gene encodes CDR1 LGHNA and CDR2 YNFKEQ. CDR3 length equals 14 residues. CDR3 sequence reads: CASSQEAGVQPQHF. DNA for the CDR3: TGTGCCAGCAGCCAAGAGGCGGGGGTGCAGCCCCAGCATTTT.

The rearrangement links TRBV28 to TRBJ2-1; D remains ambiguous. Germline V gene sequence: CDR1 MDHEN, CDR2 SYDVKM. CDR3 length equals 16 residues. Between the trimmed V and J ends, which lost 3 bases and 2 bases, there was a span of 14 bases. Written as DNA, the CDR3 is TGTGCCAGCAGTTTGAGTCTAGGCGAAGCCTACAATGAGCAGTTCTTC. Translation gives CASSLSLGEAYNEQFF.

This clone has only a few counts. This chain connects TRBV7-9 to TRBJ1-4, with D possibly being TRBD1 (6 bases). Germline CDR1 reads SEHNR; CDR2 reads FQNEAQ (reference sequence). Trimming took off 3 bases at V and 5 bases at J, with 10 bases between the two ends. The CDR3 has 14 residues. The CDR3 is CASSLQGNNEKLFF. CDR3 in DNA: TGTGCCAGCAGCTTGCAGGGGAACAATGAAAAACTGTTTTTT.

This rearrangement joins TRBV30 to TRBJ2-4, with D maybe TRBD1 (6 bases). Germline values: CDR1 GTSNPN, CDR2 SVGIG (reference sequence). The CDR3 spans 16 residues. Trimming stripped 0 bases from V and 8 bases from J, with 20 bases between. DNA of the CDR3: TGTGCCTGGAGTGTTTTCGTACAGGGAAACACGGACATTCAGTACTTC. It codes for CAWSVFVQGNTDIQYF.

Only a few counts were recorded for this clone. The chain employs TRBV7-8 and TRBJ2-1; the D is unclear. CDR1 is SGHVS and CDR2 is FQNEAQ in the germline V gene. V was pared by 0 bases and J by 0 bases, with 9 bases between. The CDR3 contains 16 residues. The CDR3, as DNA: TGTGCCAGCAGCTTAGCGGGCGAGAGCTCCTACAATGAGCAGTTCTTC. Translation: CASSLAGESSYNEQFF.

The chain couples TRBV18 to TRBJ1-6; D call uncertain. Germline CDR1 reads KGHSH; CDR2 reads LQKENI. CDR3 size: 16 residues. The V end was cut by 2 bases, the J end by 3 bases, with 11 bases between. The CDR3 coding sequence is TGTGCCAGCTCACCAGACACCGGAGGCTATAATTCACCCCTCCACTTT. Protein sequence: CASSPDTGGYNSPLHF.

The chain carries TRBV7-9 and TRBJ2-3; D is unresolved. V was cut by 1 base and J by 2 bases, with 10 bases left in between. The germline CDR1 and CDR2 sequences are SEHNR and FQNEAQ (reference sequence). This CDR3 comprises 15 residues. The CDR3 sequence: CASSLGQAVTDTQYF. CDR3 coding DNA: TGTGCCAGCAGCTTAGGCCAGGCTGTCACAGATACGCAGTATTTT.

V and J are TRBV7-8 and TRBJ2-2; no firm D call. The germline CDR1 and CDR2 sequences are SGHVS and FQNEAQ. CDR3 length equals 17 residues. V lost 1 base and J lost 8, with 20 bases in between. DNA for the CDR3: TGTGCCAGCAGCTTAGAATTGCAGCGATGGGTATCAGGGGAGCTGTTTTTT. As protein: CASSLELQRWVSGELFF.

This clone was detected only a few times. The chain combines TRBV30 with TRBJ2-5; the D is unclear. The CDR3 extends over 14 amino acids. V shed 0 bases and J shed 1 base, with 9 bases lying between them. Germline V gives CDR1 GTSNPN, CDR2 SVGIG (reference sequence). The CDR3 bases are TGTGCCTGGAGTGTATACAGAACCCAAGAGACCCAGTACTTC. Protein product: CAWSVYRTQETQYF.

This clone was seen only once. CDR3 bases: TGTGCCAGCAGTTCCTGGACTAGCGGGATCAGCTCCTACGAGCAGTACTTC. Its protein product is CASSSWTSGISSYEQYF. The J gene is TRBJ2-7, the V gene TRBV27; 12 bases map to TRBD2. Germline V CDR1 and CDR2: MNHEY, SMNVEV (reference sequence). With V trimmed by 4 bases and J by 0 bases, 7 bases remained unmatched. The CDR3 contains 17 residues.

The chain couples TRBV28 to TRBJ2-7; D is uncertain. With 2 bases removed from V and 4 bases from J, the gap between germline ends came to 6 bases. Germline V gene lookup returns CDR1 MDHEN and CDR2 SYDVKM. The CDR3 spans 12 residues. This CDR3 is CASSLASYEQYF. The CDR3 DNA reads TGTGCCAGCAGTTTAGCCAGTTACGAGCAGTACTTC.

This clone was picked up a small number of times. The chain is built from TRBV2 and TRBJ2-1; a possible D gene is TRBD2 (6 bases). Germline V gene sequence: CDR1 SNHLY, CDR2 FYNNEI. The CDR3 runs 14 residues. V was clipped by 6 bases and J by 5 bases, with 14 bases between them. CDR3 loop: CASRRTGRNNEQFF. The CDR3 DNA follows: TGTGCCAGCAGACGAACCGGGAGAAACAATGAGCAGTTCTTC. Variable domain in full (rest from reference TRBV2 and TRBJ2-1): EPEVTQTPSHQVTQMGQEVILRCVPISNHLYFYWYRQILGQKVEFLVSFYNNEISEKSEIFDDQFSVERPDGSNFTLKIRSTKLEDSAMYFCASRRTGRNNEQFFGPGTRLTVL.

CDR3 protein: CASSPTGNNEQFF. DNA for the CDR3: TGCGCCAGCAGCCCGACAGGGAACAATGAGCAGTTCTTC. The V and J genes are TRBV4-1 and TRBJ2-1; TRBD1 matches 7 bases. Losses at the gene ends were 4 bases for V and 5 bases for J; bases not matched to a gene: 2. CDR3 length: 13 residues. Germline V gene sequence: CDR1 MGHRA, CDR2 YSYEKL.

This clone was detected once. The J gene is TRBJ2-2, the V gene TRBV30; TRBD2 matches 10 bases. Trimming removed 4 bases from V and 4 bases from J; junction bases left unmatched: 6. CDR1 is GTSNPN and CDR2 is SVGIG in the germline V gene (reference sequence). The CDR3 length is 15 residues. As DNA, the CDR3 is TGTGCCTGGATGGCCCTAGCGGGAGTCACCGGGGAGCTGTTTTTT. Its translation is CAWMALAGVTGELFF.

The chain recombines TRBV7-9 with TRBJ2-7; 9 positions agree with TRBD1. Germline values: CDR1 SEHNR, CDR2 FQNEAQ (reference sequence). J was trimmed by 3 bases and V by 5 bases; bases with no gene match: 5. This CDR3 has 14 amino acids. The CDR3 region has the DNA TGTGCCAGCAGCCCCTGGACAGGGGACTACGAGCAGTACTTC. Its protein is CASSPWTGDYEQYF.